Listed below are T cell receptor beta chains from one sample, sequenced in a study of CD8 T cells in Susac syndrome. TCRdb itself ran the immunoSEQ multiplex PCR reads through MiXCR, one entry per CDR3 protein. The sample has 150,000 or so distinct CDR3 sequences; around 93% are singletons. The specimen was CD4+ T cells from PBMCs. The receptor source for this set is a human donor with Susac syndrome. Both conserved end residues are part of each CDR3. Fields, in order: CDR3 DNA, CDR3 protein, D gene, J gene, V gene, clone size, CDR3 length. The D gene is left open where the match is weak. Only some rows state a clone size, as once, few, many or a class for expanded clones.

CDR3nt: TGTGCCAGCTCACCACTTACTACACAGGACCCTAACTATGGCTACACCTTC
CDR3aa: CASSPLTTQDPNYGYTF
d_gene: -
j_gene: TRBJ1-2
v_gene: TRBV18
abundance: -
len: 17

CDR3nt: TGCAGCGTTGATTTGGGACAGGGTTGGGATACGCAGTATTTT
CDR3aa: CSVDLGQGWDTQYF
d_gene: TRBD1
j_gene: TRBJ2-3
v_gene: TRBV29-1
abundance: once
len: 14

CDR3nt: TGTGCCAGCAGTTGGGACAGGGTGGAAGGAAACACCATATATTTT
CDR3aa: CASSWDRVEGNTIYF
d_gene: TRBD1
j_gene: TRBJ1-3
v_gene: TRBV28
abundance: -
len: 15

CDR3nt: TGTGCCACCAGTCAAGGGTACGAGCAGTACTTC
CDR3aa: CATSQGYEQYF
d_gene: -
j_gene: TRBJ2-7
v_gene: TRBV27
abundance: few
len: 11

CDR3nt: TGTGCCACCAGTGACTCTGCGAGGCAGGGGACCTCCTACGAGCAGTACTTC
CDR3aa: CATSDSARQGTSYEQYF
d_gene: -
j_gene: TRBJ2-7
v_gene: TRBV24-1
abundance: -
len: 17

CDR3nt: TGCAGTGCTAGAGCCGGGACCCGCTATGGCTACACCTTC
CDR3aa: CSARAGTRYGYTF
d_gene: -
j_gene: TRBJ1-2
v_gene: TRBV20-1
abundance: once
len: 13

CDR3nt: TGTGCCTGGAGCGGACAGATCTACAATGAGCAGTTCTTC
CDR3aa: CAWSGQIYNEQFF
d_gene: -
j_gene: TRBJ2-1
v_gene: TRBV30
abundance: -
len: 13

CDR3nt: TGTGCCAGCAGACCGACAGCGAACACTGAAGCTTTCTTT
CDR3aa: CASRPTANTEAFF
d_gene: -
j_gene: TRBJ1-1
v_gene: TRBV28
abundance: once
len: 13

CDR3nt: TGTGCCAGCAGCCAAGTGTCCGGGATCACCAACGAGCAGTACTTC
CDR3aa: CASSQVSGITNEQYF
d_gene: -
j_gene: TRBJ2-7
v_gene: TRBV3-1
abundance: -
len: 15

CDR3nt: TGTGCCAGCTCACCATTTGGGGATAATTCACCCCTCCACTTT
CDR3aa: CASSPFGDNSPLHF
d_gene: -
j_gene: TRBJ1-6
v_gene: TRBV18
abundance: -
len: 14

CDR3nt: TGTGCCTGGAGTGCCGATTTGAGGGCTGAAGCTTTCTTT
CDR3aa: CAWSADLRAEAFF
d_gene: -
j_gene: TRBJ1-1
v_gene: TRBV30
abundance: -
len: 13

CDR3nt: TGCGCCAGCCGCGTTGGACTAGCGGGAGTAGACACCGGGGAGCTGTTTTTT
CDR3aa: CASRVGLAGVDTGELFF
d_gene: TRBD2
j_gene: TRBJ2-2
v_gene: TRBV5-1
abundance: -
len: 17

CDR3nt: TGTGCCAGCTCTCTCACAAGGGAGTACAATGAGCAGTTCTTC
CDR3aa: CASSLTREYNEQFF
d_gene: -
j_gene: TRBJ2-1
v_gene: TRBV18
abundance: once
len: 14

CDR3nt: TGTGCCAGTAGCACTCCGGGACAGGGCTATGGCTACACCTTC
CDR3aa: CASSTPGQGYGYTF
d_gene: TRBD1
j_gene: TRBJ1-2
v_gene: TRBV19
abundance: -
len: 14

CDR3nt: TGTGCTAGTGGTTTGGTAGGACAGGTAAACGAGCAGTACTTC
CDR3aa: CASGLVGQVNEQYF
d_gene: TRBD1
j_gene: TRBJ2-7
v_gene: TRBV12-5
abundance: once
len: 14

CDR3nt: TGTGCCAGCACCACTTTAAACCTTGGAAACACCATATATTTT
CDR3aa: CASTTLNLGNTIYF
d_gene: -
j_gene: TRBJ1-3
v_gene: TRBV12-3/TRBV12-4
abundance: -
len: 14

CDR3nt: TGCGCCAGCAGCGAACAGGGGACGGGACACACTGAAGCTTTCTTT
CDR3aa: CASSEQGTGHTEAFF
d_gene: TRBD1
j_gene: TRBJ1-1
v_gene: TRBV5-1
abundance: -
len: 15

CDR3nt: TGCGCCAGCAGCTGGGGGAGGGAAGGAGAGACCCAGTACTTC
CDR3aa: CASSWGREGETQYF
d_gene: TRBD2
j_gene: TRBJ2-5
v_gene: TRBV5-1
abundance: -
len: 14

CDR3nt: TGTGCCAGCAGCTTCACGACACCTCCAGAGACCCAGTACTTC
CDR3aa: CASSFTTPPETQYF
d_gene: -
j_gene: TRBJ2-5
v_gene: TRBV7-2
abundance: -
len: 14

CDR3nt: TGTGCCACCAGCAGAGTCTCAACCGGAGGGACCCAGTACTTC
CDR3aa: CATSRVSTGGTQYF
d_gene: -
j_gene: TRBJ2-5
v_gene: TRBV15
abundance: -
len: 14

CDR3nt: TGTGCCTGGAGGTTAGTCCCGAACACTGAAGCTTTCTTT
CDR3aa: CAWRLVPNTEAFF
d_gene: -
j_gene: TRBJ1-1
v_gene: TRBV30
abundance: -
len: 13

CDR3nt: TGTGCCAGCAGCGTAGATCCTAGCGGGGCAGATACGCAGTATTTT
CDR3aa: CASSVDPSGADTQYF
d_gene: TRBD2
j_gene: TRBJ2-3
v_gene: TRBV9
abundance: -
len: 15

CDR3nt: TGTGCCAGCAGCTTATTTGGGGGGGCGCTCACTGGGGCCAACGTCCTGACTTTC
CDR3aa: CASSLFGGALTGANVLTF
d_gene: -
j_gene: TRBJ2-6
v_gene: TRBV7-9
abundance: -
len: 18

CDR3nt: TGCAGTGCGGTAGCGGGGTCAGCCCAAGAGACCCAGTACTTC
CDR3aa: CSAVAGSAQETQYF
d_gene: TRBD2
j_gene: TRBJ2-5
v_gene: TRBV20-1
abundance: -
len: 14

CDR3nt: TGTGCCACCAGCAGAGGTCGACAGGGTTCTAATGAAAAACTGTTTTTT
CDR3aa: CATSRGRQGSNEKLFF
d_gene: TRBD1
j_gene: TRBJ1-4
v_gene: TRBV15
abundance: -
len: 16

CDR3nt: TGTGCCAGCAGCCAGAGCCAAGGCGGGGGCGGAGTGGGAGCTTTCTTT
CDR3aa: CASSQSQGGGGVGAFF
d_gene: -
j_gene: TRBJ1-1
v_gene: TRBV3-1
abundance: -
len: 16

CDR3nt: TGTGCCAGCAGCCAAACGGGACAGGGTGGATACGAGCAGTACTTC
CDR3aa: CASSQTGQGGYEQYF
d_gene: TRBD1
j_gene: TRBJ2-7
v_gene: TRBV7-9
abundance: -
len: 15

CDR3nt: TGTGCCAGCAGTAGGGGAAGCAGAACAGATACGCAGTATTTT
CDR3aa: CASSRGSRTDTQYF
d_gene: -
j_gene: TRBJ2-3
v_gene: TRBV6-6
abundance: -
len: 14

CDR3nt: TGCAGTGCTAGCACTACAGGGGGCCATGGCTACACCTTC
CDR3aa: CSASTTGGHGYTF
d_gene: TRBD1
j_gene: TRBJ1-2
v_gene: TRBV20-1
abundance: -
len: 13

CDR3nt: TGTGCCAGCAGCCCAGGGGAAGGCAATCAGCCCCAGCATTTT
CDR3aa: CASSPGEGNQPQHF
d_gene: -
j_gene: TRBJ1-5
v_gene: TRBV2
abundance: -
len: 14

CDR3nt: TGCAGCGTTGTTAACAGGGCGCGTACGGCTGAAGCTTTCTTT
CDR3aa: CSVVNRARTAEAFF
d_gene: -
j_gene: TRBJ1-1
v_gene: TRBV29-1
abundance: -
len: 14

CDR3nt: TGTGCCAGTAGTATAATTGGGGGACAGGGGGCGCATGAGCAGTTCTTC
CDR3aa: CASSIIGGQGAHEQFF
d_gene: TRBD1
j_gene: TRBJ2-1
v_gene: TRBV19
abundance: -
len: 16

CDR3nt: TGTGCCAGCAGTCAGTACCAAGAGACCCAGTACTTC
CDR3aa: CASSQYQETQYF
d_gene: -
j_gene: TRBJ2-5
v_gene: TRBV2
abundance: few
len: 12

CDR3nt: TGTGCCCAACAATTTTTCAGGGTAATCTACGAGCAGTACTTC
CDR3aa: CAQQFFRVIYEQYF
d_gene: -
j_gene: TRBJ2-7
v_gene: TRBV21-1
abundance: -
len: 14

CDR3nt: TGTGCCAGCAGCTTAGGGGTTCTAGCGGGAGGAGGCTACGAGCAGTACTTC
CDR3aa: CASSLGVLAGGGYEQYF
d_gene: TRBD2
j_gene: TRBJ2-7
v_gene: TRBV7-2
abundance: -
len: 17

CDR3nt: TGTGCCTATACGGAGGGGAGCACAGATACGCAGTATTTT
CDR3aa: CAYTEGSTDTQYF
d_gene: -
j_gene: TRBJ2-3
v_gene: TRBV30
abundance: -
len: 13

CDR3nt: TGCGCCAGCAGCTTGGGGACAGAACTAGCCAAAAACATTCAGTACTTC
CDR3aa: CASSLGTELAKNIQYF
d_gene: -
j_gene: TRBJ2-4
v_gene: TRBV5-1
abundance: -
len: 16